A selection of T cell receptor beta chains follows, all from one sample in a study of vaccination and CD4 T cells after COVID-19. Antigens of these TCRs are unknown. TCRdb ran MiXCR on the PCR reads and lists one entry per CDR3 protein. The sample holds around 15,000 distinct CDR3 sequences; about 50% are singletons and the top ten take 6.5% to 9%. What was sequenced was CD4+ T cells from blood, cultured in vitro. These TCRs come from a human donor who had recovered from COVID-19. Each CDR3 is given with its conserved first and last residue. The D gene is left open where the match is weak. Not every row has a clone size; where given, it reads once, few, many or a size class.

cdr3_length	v_call	clone_size	d_call	j_call	cdr3_aa	cdr3_nt
16	TRBV7-2	once	TRBD1	TRBJ2-7	CASSFWTGTGPDEQYF	TGTGCCAGCAGCTTCTGGACAGGGACGGGACCGGACGAGCAGTACTTC
14	TRBV27	NA	NA	TRBJ1-5	CASSLSAQAGPQHF	TGTGCCAGCAGTTTATCTGCCCAGGCTGGGCCCCAGCATTTT
17	TRBV7-8	once	NA	TRBJ2-7	CASSRGLGRTSSYEQYF	TGTGCCAGCAGCCGTGGGCTGGGGAGGACAAGCTCCTACGAGCAGTACTTC
12	TRBV6-2/TRBV6-3	once	NA	TRBJ2-7	CASQSRGNEQYF	TGTGCCAGCCAAAGTAGGGGGAACGAGCAGTACTTC
18	TRBV5-4	NA	TRBD2	TRBJ2-4	CASSSRGLAGGGWNIQYF	TGTGCCAGCAGCTCGCGAGGACTAGCGGGAGGTGGATGGAACATTCAGTACTTC
15	TRBV10-3	NA	TRBD2	TRBJ2-5	CAISESLAGVETQYF	TGTGCCATCAGTGAGTCACTAGCGGGGGTGGAGACCCAGTACTTC
15	TRBV4-2	NA	NA	TRBJ1-3	CASSQDWKTGNTIYF	TGTGCCAGCAGCCAAGACTGGAAGACGGGAAACACCATATATTTT
16	TRBV5-1	NA	NA	TRBJ2-7	CASSSVPVGGGYEQYF	TGCGCCAGCAGCTCTGTCCCAGTCGGAGGGGGCTACGAGCAGTACTTC
13	TRBV5-1	NA	NA	TRBJ1-2	CASSAPGSYGYTF	TGCGCCAGCAGCGCACCGGGATCTTATGGCTACACCTTC
16	TRBV30	NA	NA	TRBJ1-5	CAWSIQGRDSNQPQHF	TGTGCCTGGAGTATCCAGGGTAGGGATAGCAATCAGCCCCAGCATTTT
14	TRBV12-3/TRBV12-4	once	TRBD2	TRBJ2-3	CASSAGEFADTQYF	TGTGCCAGCAGTGCGGGGGAGTTTGCAGATACGCAGTATTTT
12	TRBV30	NA	NA	TRBJ1-1	CAWSVVYRQAFF	TGTGCCTGGAGTGTAGTGTACAGGCAAGCTTTCTTT
13	TRBV2	few	TRBD1	TRBJ2-2	CASTSTGVGELFF	TGTGCCAGCACCTCCACAGGGGTCGGGGAGCTGTTTTTT
16	TRBV7-9	NA	TRBD2	TRBJ2-3	CASSFLAGGVDDTQYF	TGTGCCAGCAGCTTTCTAGCGGGAGGGGTAGACGATACGCAGTATTTT
15	TRBV27	NA	TRBD1	TRBJ1-2	CASSPYRGWSYGYTF	TGTGCCAGCAGTCCGTACAGGGGGTGGAGCTATGGCTACACCTTC
14	TRBV2	NA	TRBD1	TRBJ1-1	CASSTGTGTTEAFF	TGTGCCAGCAGTACCGGGACAGGGACGACTGAAGCTTTCTTT
13	TRBV7-3	NA	NA	TRBJ2-7	CASSYSVAAEQYF	TGTGCCAGCAGCTATTCAGTGGCGGCCGAGCAGTACTTC
18	TRBV7-2	NA	NA	TRBJ2-3	CASSLNSGGGSNTDTQYF	TGTGCCAGCAGCTTAAACTCAGGGGGAGGCTCGAACACAGATACGCAGTATTTT
14	TRBV18	NA	TRBD1	TRBJ1-2	CASSLQDRVEGYTF	TGTGCCAGCTCACTACAGGACAGGGTAGAAGGCTACACCTTC
17	TRBV6-2/TRBV6-3	once	TRBD2	TRBJ2-5	CASSWGLSSGDQETQYF	TGTGCCAGCAGTTGGGGCCTGAGTAGCGGGGATCAAGAGACCCAGTACTTC
12	TRBV20-1	NA	NA	TRBJ2-7	CSARLGAYEQYF	TGCAGTGCTAGACTGGGGGCCTACGAGCAGTACTTC
15	TRBV6-5	NA	TRBD2	TRBJ2-1	CASSSLGGAYNEQFF	TGTGCCAGCAGTTCTTTGGGAGGGGCCTACAATGAGCAGTTCTTC
15	TRBV20-1	few	TRBD1	TRBJ1-1	CSARDTGTDRIKAFF	TGCAGTGCTAGAGATACAGGGACGGACAGGATAAAAGCTTTCTTT
13	TRBV5-1	NA	NA	TRBJ1-2	CASSPGVNYGYTF	TGCGCCAGCTCCCCGGGGGTTAACTATGGCTACACCTTC
14	TRBV19	NA	TRBD1	TRBJ1-1	CASRPPQGHTEAFF	TGTGCCAGTAGACCACCACAGGGGCACACTGAAGCTTTCTTT
15	TRBV20-1	NA	NA	TRBJ2-1	CSARDLRVSYNEQFF	TGCAGTGCTAGAGATCTAAGGGTCTCCTACAATGAGCAGTTCTTC
15	TRBV10-1	few	TRBD1	TRBJ2-5	CASSESRTGEETQYF	TGCGCCAGCAGTGAGTCAAGGACAGGGGAGGAGACCCAGTACTTC
16	TRBV20-1	NA	NA	TRBJ1-2	CSARVRHDWWDYGYTF	TGCAGTGCTAGAGTCCGACACGATTGGTGGGACTATGGCTACACCTTC
15	TRBV6-5	once	NA	TRBJ2-7	CASSYRGWGPYEQYF	TGTGCCAGCAGTTACCGGGGGTGGGGCCCCTACGAGCAGTACTTC
14	TRBV2	NA	NA	TRBJ2-3	CASTGTTVTDTQYF	TGTGCCAGCACCGGGACAACAGTCACAGATACGCAGTATTTT
18	TRBV6-5	NA	TRBD1	TRBJ1-2	CASSYYRTRTGGNYGYTF	TGTGCCAGCAGTTACTATAGAACAAGGACAGGGGGCAACTATGGCTACACCTTC
15	TRBV28	NA	TRBD1	TRBJ1-5	CASSLFGQGSQPQHF	TGTGCCAGCAGTTTATTCGGACAGGGGAGTCAGCCCCAGCATTTT
13	TRBV6-2/TRBV6-3	once	NA	TRBJ2-2	CASQRLGTGELFF	TGTGCCAGCCAACGTCTGGGCACCGGGGAGCTGTTTTTT
15	TRBV11-2	medium-sized	TRBD1	TRBJ1-1	CASSPMGTGFTEAFF	TGTGCCAGCAGCCCAATGGGGACAGGGTTCACTGAAGCTTTCTTT
15	TRBV20-1	NA	TRBD1	TRBJ2-2	CSARDWRQGAGELFF	TGCAGTGCTAGAGATTGGAGACAGGGGGCCGGGGAGCTGTTTTTT
15	TRBV27	NA	NA	TRBJ2-7	CASTPTGRVIYEQYF	TGTGCCAGCACCCCTACAGGGAGAGTTATCTACGAGCAGTACTTC
14	TRBV24-1	NA	NA	TRBJ1-5	CATQSAGGDQPQHF	TGTGCCACACAGTCTGCGGGCGGCGATCAGCCCCAGCATTTT
12	TRBV20-1	NA	NA	TRBJ1-1	CSFLLQNTEAFF	TGCAGTTTTCTACTCCAGAACACTGAAGCTTTCTTT
15	TRBV20-1	NA	NA	TRBJ2-7	CSARDMGVPSREQYF	TGCAGTGCTAGAGATATGGGAGTACCGTCGAGGGAGCAGTACTTC
13	TRBV7-2	NA	NA	TRBJ1-1	CASSLAGFTEAFF	TGTGCCAGCAGCTTAGCAGGGTTCACTGAAGCTTTCTTT
15	TRBV6-1	NA	TRBD1	TRBJ1-4	CASSEPGQGLEKLFF	TGTGCCAGCAGTGAACCGGGACAGGGGCTGGAAAAACTGTTTTTT
15	TRBV10-3	NA	NA	TRBJ1-3	CAIRGTGSSGNTIYF	TGTGCCATCAGGGGAACAGGGAGCTCTGGAAACACCATATATTTT
14	TRBV6-1	NA	NA	TRBJ1-5	CASTKTRGGQPQHF	TGTGCCAGCACTAAGACTCGGGGCGGTCAGCCCCAGCATTTT
14	TRBV7-6	NA	TRBD1	TRBJ1-2	CASSPVDRVYGYTF	TGTGCCAGCAGCCCGGTCGACAGGGTCTATGGCTACACCTTC
14	TRBV19	few	NA	TRBJ1-5	CASSIGASNQPQHF	TGTGCCAGTAGTATAGGGGCTAGCAATCAGCCCCAGCATTTT
14	TRBV20-1	NA	NA	TRBJ2-7	CSARDRIITYEQYF	TGCAGTGCTAGAGACCGGATTATAACCTACGAGCAGTACTTC
12	TRBV15	once	NA	TRBJ1-4	CATSTGTLKLFF	TGTGCCACCAGTACAGGGACCCTTAAACTGTTTTTT
16	TRBV15	NA	NA	TRBJ1-3	CATSRDALNSGNTIYF	TGTGCCACCAGCAGGGACGCGCTTAACTCTGGAAACACCATATATTTT
19	TRBV28	NA	NA	TRBJ1-6	CASSSYRELLKADNSPLHF	TGTGCCAGCAGTTCATACAGGGAACTACTAAAAGCGGATAATTCACCCCTCCACTTT